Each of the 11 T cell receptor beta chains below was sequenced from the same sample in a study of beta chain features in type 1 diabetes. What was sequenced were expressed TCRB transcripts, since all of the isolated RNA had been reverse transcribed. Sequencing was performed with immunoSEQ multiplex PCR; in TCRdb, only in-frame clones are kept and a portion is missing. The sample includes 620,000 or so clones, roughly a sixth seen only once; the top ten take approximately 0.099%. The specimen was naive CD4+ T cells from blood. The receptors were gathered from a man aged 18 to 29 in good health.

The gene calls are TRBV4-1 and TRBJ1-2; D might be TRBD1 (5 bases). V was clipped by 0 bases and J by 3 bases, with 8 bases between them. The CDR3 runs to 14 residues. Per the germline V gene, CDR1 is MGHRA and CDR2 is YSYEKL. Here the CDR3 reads CASSQDPGHYGYTF. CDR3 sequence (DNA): TGCGCCAGCAGCCAAGATCCGGGGCACTATGGCTACACCTTC.

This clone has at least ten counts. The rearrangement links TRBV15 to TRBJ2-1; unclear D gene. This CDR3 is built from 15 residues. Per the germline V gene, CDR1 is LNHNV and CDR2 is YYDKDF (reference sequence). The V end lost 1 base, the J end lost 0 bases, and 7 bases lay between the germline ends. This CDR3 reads CATSRVRSSYNEQFF. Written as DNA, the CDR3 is TGTGCCACCAGCAGAGTCCGGAGCTCCTACAATGAGCAGTTCTTC.

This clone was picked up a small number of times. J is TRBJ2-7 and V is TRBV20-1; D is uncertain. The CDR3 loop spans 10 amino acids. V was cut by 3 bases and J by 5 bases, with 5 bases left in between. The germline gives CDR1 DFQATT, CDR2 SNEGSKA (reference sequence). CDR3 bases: TGCAGTGCTAGTTTGCACGAGCAGTACTTC. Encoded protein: CSASLHEQYF.

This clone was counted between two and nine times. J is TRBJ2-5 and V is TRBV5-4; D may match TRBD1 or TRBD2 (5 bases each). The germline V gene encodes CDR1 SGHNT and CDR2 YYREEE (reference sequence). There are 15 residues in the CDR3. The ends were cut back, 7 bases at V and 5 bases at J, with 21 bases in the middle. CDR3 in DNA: TGTGCCAGCGCTCCTGGAAAGAGGGGCGGCGAGACCCAGTACTTC. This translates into CASAPGKRGGETQYF.

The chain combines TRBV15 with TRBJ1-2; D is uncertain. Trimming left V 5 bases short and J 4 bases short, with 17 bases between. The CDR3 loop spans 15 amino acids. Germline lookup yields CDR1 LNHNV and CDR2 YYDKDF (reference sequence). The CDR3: CATSPRANGVYGYTF. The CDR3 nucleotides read TGTGCCACCAGCCCACGAGCTAACGGAGTCTATGGCTACACCTTC.

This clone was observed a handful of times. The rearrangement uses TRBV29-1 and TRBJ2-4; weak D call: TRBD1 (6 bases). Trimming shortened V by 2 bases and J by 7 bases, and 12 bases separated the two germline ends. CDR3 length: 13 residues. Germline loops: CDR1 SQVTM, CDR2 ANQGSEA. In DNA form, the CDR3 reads TGCAGCGTTGAAACCTTTCAGGGGAACATTCAGTACTTC. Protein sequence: CSVETFQGNIQYF.

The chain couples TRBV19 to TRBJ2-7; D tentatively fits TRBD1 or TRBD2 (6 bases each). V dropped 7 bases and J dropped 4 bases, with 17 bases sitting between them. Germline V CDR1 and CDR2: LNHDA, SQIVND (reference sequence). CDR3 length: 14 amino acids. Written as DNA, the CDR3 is TGTGCCAGTAACCTCGGGGGCAGTCCTTACGAGCAGTACTTC. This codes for CASNLGGSPYEQYF.

The CDR3 nucleotides read TGTGCCAGCAGCCCCGGACTAGCGGGCTACAATGAGCAGTTCTTC. Its translation: CASSPGLAGYNEQFF. V and J are TRBV9 and TRBJ2-1, with TRBD2 identical over 11 bases. J lost 3 bases, V lost 4 bases, and 3 bases had no gene match. CDR1 and CDR2 from the germline V gene are SGDLS and YYNGEE. The length of the CDR3 is 15 residues.

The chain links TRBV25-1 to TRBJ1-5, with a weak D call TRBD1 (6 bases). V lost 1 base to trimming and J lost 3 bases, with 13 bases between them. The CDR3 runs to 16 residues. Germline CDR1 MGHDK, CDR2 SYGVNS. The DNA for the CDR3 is TGTGCCAGCAGTGAATCCTCCAGGGGAAACAATCAGCCCCAGCATTTT. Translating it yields CASSESSRGNNQPQHF.

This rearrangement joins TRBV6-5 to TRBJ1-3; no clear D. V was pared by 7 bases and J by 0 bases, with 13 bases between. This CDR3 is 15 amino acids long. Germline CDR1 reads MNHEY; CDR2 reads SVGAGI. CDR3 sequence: CASTARQLSGNTIYF. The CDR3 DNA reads TGTGCCAGCACCGCCCGCCAACTCTCTGGAAACACCATATATTTT.

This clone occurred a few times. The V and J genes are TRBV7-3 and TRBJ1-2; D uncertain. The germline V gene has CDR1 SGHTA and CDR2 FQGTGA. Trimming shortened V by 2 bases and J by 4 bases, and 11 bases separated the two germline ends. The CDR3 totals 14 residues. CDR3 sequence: CASSLGLGGYGYTF. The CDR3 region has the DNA TGTGCCAGCAGCTTAGGACTAGGCGGCTATGGCTACACCTTC. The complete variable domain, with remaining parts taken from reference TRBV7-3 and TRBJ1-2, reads GAGVSQTPSNKVTEKGKYVELRCDPISGHTALYWYRQSLGQGPEFLIYFQGTGAADDSGLPNDRFFAVRPEGSVSTLKIQRTERGDSAVYLCASSLGLGGYGYTFGSGTRLTVV.